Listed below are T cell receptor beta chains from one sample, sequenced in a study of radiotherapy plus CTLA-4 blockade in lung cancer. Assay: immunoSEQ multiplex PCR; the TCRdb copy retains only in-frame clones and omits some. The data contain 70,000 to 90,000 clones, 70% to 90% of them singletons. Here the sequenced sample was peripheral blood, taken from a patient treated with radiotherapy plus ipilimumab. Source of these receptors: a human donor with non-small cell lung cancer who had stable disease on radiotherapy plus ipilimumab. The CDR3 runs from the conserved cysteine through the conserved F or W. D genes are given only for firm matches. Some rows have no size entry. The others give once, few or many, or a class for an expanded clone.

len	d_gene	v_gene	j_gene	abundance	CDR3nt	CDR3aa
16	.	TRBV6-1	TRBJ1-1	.	TGTGCCAGCAGTGAAGAGGGGGGGCTGAGGGGCACTGAAGCTTTCTTT	CASSEEGGLRGTEAFF
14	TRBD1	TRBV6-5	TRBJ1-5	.	TGTGCCAGCAGAGCCTCGACAGGGTATCAGCCCCAGCATTTT	CASRASTGYQPQHF
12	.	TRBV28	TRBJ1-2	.	TGTGCCAGCCTAGGGGTGGTCTATGGCTACACCTTC	CASLGVVYGYTF
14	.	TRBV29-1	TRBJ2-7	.	TGCAGCGTTGAAGCAGGACGGCGAGTCGGGGAGCAGTACTTC	CSVEAGRRVGEQYF
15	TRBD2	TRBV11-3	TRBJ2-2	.	TGTGCCAGCAGCCCGGGACTAGCTGCGACCGGGGAGCTGTTTTTT	CASSPGLAATGELFF
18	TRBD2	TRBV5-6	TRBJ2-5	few	TGTGCCAGCAGCTACGGGACTAGCGGGAGAAGGAGAGGCGAGACCCAGTACTTC	CASSYGTSGRRRGETQYF
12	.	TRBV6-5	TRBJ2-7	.	TGTGCCAGCAGCTACGACAGGTCCGAGCAGTACTTC	CASSYDRSEQYF
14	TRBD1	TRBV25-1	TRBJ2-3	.	TGTGCCAGCAGCCCGGACAGGGGAACAGATACGCAGTATTTT	CASSPDRGTDTQYF
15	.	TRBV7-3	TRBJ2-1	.	TGTGCCAGCAGCTTCGGAACGGGTGGGAACAATGAGCAGTTCTTC	CASSFGTGGNNEQFF
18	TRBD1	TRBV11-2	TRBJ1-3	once	TGTGCCAGCAGCTCATCCCGGACAGGGTCCCGCTCTGGAAACACCATATATTTT	CASSSSRTGSRSGNTIYF